The entry below describes one T cell receptor (beta chain). Its antigen is currently unknown. The data stem from a study of shared clonotypes between healthy human individuals. Study context: Three plates each covered CD4 naive and memory; CD8 naive two, CD8 memory one. General observations from the study: Represented diversity, genetic and exposure-history alike, was limited by few donors.

CDR3 length: 15 amino acids. V gave up 5 bases and J gave up 4 bases; unmatched junction bases: 8. From germline, CDR1 is MNHNY and CDR2 SVGAGI (reference sequence). Genomic DNA of each subset was evenly split across several immunoSEQ plates. TCRdb's table, derived via immunoSEQ multiplex PCR, lists solely in-frame clones and lacks some. The data contain fewer than 1.8 million clones, 97% to 99% of them singletons. The TCR comes from a man aged 30 to 39 in good health. The V call is TRBV6-6, the J call TRBJ1-1, with 9 nucleotides matching TRBD1. Sequenced: naive CD4+ T cells sorted from blood. Subset defined: CD45RA+ positively selected. The CDR3: CASSPETGGVTEAFF. CDR3 in DNA: TGTGCCAGCAGTCCCGAAACAGGGGGCGTCACTGAAGCTTTCTTT.